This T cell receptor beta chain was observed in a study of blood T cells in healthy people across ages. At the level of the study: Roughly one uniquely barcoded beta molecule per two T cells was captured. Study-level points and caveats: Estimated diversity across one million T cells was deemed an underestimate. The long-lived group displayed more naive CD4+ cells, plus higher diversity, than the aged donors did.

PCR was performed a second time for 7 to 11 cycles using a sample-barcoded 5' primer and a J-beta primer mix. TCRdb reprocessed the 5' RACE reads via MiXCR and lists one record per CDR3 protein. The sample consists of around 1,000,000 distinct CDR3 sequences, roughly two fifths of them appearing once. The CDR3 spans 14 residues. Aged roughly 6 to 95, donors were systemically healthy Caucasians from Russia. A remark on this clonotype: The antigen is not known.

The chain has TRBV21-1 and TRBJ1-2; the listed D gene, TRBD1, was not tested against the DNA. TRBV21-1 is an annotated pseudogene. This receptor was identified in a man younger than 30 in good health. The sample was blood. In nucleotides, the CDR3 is TGTGCCAGCAGCAAATCGAGGGGGAACTATGGCTACACCTTC. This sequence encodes CASSKSRGNYGYTF.